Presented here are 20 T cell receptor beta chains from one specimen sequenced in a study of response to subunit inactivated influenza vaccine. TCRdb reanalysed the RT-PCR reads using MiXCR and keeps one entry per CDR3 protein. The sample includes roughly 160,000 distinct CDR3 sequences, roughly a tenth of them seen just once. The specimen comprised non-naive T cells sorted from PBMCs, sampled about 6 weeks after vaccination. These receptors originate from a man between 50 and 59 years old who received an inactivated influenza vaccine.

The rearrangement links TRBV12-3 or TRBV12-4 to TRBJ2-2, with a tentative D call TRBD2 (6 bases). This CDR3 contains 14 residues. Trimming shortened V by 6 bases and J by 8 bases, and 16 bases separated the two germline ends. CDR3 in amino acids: CASRAAGGSGELFF. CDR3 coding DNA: TGTGCCAGCAGGGCTGCCGGGGGATCGGGGGAGCTGTTTTTT.

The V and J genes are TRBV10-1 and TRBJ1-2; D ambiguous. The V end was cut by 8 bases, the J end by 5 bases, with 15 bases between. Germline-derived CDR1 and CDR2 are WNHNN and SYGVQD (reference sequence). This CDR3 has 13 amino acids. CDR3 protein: CASRVGELYGYTF. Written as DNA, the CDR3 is TGCGCCAGCCGGGTGGGAGAACTGTATGGCTACACCTTC.

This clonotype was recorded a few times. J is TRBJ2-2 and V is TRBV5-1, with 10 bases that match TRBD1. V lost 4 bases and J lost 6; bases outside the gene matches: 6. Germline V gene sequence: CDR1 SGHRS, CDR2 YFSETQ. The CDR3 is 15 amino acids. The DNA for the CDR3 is TGCGCCAGCAGCCCGAGGACAGGGGGTGCCGGGGAGCTGTTTTTT. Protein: CASSPRTGGAGELFF.

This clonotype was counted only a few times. Written as DNA, the CDR3 is TGCAGTGCCGGGACTAGCGGAGCCTACGAGCAGTACTTC. Protein product: CSAGTSGAYEQYF. This chain joins TRBV20-1 and TRBJ2-7; 11 bases match TRBD2. This CDR3 spans 13 amino acids. Germline V lookup: CDR1 DFQATT, CDR2 SNEGSKA (reference sequence). J gave up 2 bases and V 6 bases, and 3 bases lay outside the gene matches.

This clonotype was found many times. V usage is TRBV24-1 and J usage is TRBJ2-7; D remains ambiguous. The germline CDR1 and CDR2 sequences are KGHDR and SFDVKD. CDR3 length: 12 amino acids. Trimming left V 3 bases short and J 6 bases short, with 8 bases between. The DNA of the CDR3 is TGTGCCACCAGTGATAAAAGTAGCGAGCAGTACTTC. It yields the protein CATSDKSSEQYF.

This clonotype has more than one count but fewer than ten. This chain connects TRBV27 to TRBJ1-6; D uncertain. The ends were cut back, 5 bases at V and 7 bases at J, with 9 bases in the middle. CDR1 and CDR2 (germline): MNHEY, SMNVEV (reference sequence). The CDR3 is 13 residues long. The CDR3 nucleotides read TGTGCCAGCAGTAACGCGGCAAATTCACCCCTCCACTTT. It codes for CASSNAANSPLHF.

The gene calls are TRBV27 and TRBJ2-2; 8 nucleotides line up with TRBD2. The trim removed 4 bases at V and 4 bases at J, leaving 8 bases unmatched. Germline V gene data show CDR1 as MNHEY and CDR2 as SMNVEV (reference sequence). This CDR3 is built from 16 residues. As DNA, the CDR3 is TGTGCCAGCAGTTCGACCGGGACTAGTCTCACCGGGGAGCTGTTTTTT. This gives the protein CASSSTGTSLTGELFF.

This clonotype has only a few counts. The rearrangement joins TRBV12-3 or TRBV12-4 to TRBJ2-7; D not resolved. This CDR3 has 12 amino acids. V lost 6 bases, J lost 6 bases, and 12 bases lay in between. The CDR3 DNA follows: TGTGCCAGCAGCTGGTTCGGATCCGAGCAGTACTTC. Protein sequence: CASSWFGSEQYF.

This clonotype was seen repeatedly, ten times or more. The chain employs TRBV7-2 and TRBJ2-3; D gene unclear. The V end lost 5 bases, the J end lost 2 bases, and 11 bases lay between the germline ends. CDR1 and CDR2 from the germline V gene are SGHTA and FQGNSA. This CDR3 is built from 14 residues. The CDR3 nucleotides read TGTGCCAGCAGCCCAGACCCTAACACAGATACGCAGTATTTT. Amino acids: CASSPDPNTDTQYF.

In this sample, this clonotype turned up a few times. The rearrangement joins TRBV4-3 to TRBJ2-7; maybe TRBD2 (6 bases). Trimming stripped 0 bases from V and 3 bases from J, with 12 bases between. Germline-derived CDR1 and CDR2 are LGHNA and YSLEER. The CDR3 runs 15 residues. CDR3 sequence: CASSQDRRALYEQYF. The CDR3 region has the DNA TGCGCCAGCAGCCAAGATAGGAGGGCCCTCTACGAGCAGTACTTC.

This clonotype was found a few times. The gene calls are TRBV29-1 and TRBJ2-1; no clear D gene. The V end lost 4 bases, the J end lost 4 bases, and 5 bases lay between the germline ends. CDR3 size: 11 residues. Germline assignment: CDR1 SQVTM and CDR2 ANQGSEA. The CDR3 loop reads CSVGSYNEQFF. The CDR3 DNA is TGCAGCGTTGGGAGTTACAATGAGCAGTTCTTC.

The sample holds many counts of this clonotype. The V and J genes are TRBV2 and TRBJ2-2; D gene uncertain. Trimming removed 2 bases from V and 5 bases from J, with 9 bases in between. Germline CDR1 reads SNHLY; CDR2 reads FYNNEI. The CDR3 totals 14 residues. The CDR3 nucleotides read TGTGCCAGCAGTGAAATGGCAATTACCGGGGAGCTGTTTTTT. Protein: CASSEMAITGELFF.

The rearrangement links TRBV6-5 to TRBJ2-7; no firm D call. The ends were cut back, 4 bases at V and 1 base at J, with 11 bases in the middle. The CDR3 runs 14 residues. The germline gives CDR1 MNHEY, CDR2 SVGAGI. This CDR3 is CASSLGVRSYEQYF. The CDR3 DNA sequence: TGTGCCAGCAGTTTAGGTGTTAGGTCCTACGAGCAGTACTTC.

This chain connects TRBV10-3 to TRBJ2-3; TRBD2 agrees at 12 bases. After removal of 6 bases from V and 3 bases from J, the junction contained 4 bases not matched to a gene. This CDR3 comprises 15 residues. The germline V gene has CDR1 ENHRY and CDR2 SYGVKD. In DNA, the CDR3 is TGTGCCATCAGAACTAGCGGGGGGTCTACAGATACGCAGTATTTT. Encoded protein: CAIRTSGGSTDTQYF.

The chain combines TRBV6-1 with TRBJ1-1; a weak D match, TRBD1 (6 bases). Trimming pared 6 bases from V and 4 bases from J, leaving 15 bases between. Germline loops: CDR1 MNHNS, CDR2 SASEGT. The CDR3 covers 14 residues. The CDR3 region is CASSALGGGTEAFF. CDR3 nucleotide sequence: TGTGCCAGCAGCGCTTTGGGAGGGGGCACTGAAGCTTTCTTT.

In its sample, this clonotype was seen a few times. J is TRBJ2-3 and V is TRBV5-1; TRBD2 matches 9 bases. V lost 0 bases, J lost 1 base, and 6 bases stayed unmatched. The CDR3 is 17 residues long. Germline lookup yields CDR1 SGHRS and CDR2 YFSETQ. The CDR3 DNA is TGCGCCAGCAGCTTGGATACTGGGACTAGCCGCACAGATACGCAGTATTTT. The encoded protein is CASSLDTGTSRTDTQYF.

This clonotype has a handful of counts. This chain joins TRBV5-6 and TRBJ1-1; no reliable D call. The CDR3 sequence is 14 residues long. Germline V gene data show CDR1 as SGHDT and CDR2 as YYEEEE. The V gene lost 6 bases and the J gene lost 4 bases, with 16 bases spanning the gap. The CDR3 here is CASILGKGGTEAFF. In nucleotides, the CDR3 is TGTGCCAGCATCCTCGGGAAAGGTGGCACTGAAGCTTTCTTT. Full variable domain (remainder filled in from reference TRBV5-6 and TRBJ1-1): DAGVTQSPTHLIKTRGQQVTLRCSPKSGHDTVSWYQQALGQGPQFIFQYYEEEERQRGNFPDRFSGHQFPNYSSELNVNALLLGDSALYLCASILGKGGTEAFFGQGTRLTVV.

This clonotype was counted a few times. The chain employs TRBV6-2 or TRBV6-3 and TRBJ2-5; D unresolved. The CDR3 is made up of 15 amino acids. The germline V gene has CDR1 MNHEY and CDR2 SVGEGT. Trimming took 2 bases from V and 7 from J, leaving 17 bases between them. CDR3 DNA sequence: TGTGCCAGCAGTTACGGCCGAGGTCTACTGGGGACCCAGTACTTC. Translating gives CASSYGRGLLGTQYF.

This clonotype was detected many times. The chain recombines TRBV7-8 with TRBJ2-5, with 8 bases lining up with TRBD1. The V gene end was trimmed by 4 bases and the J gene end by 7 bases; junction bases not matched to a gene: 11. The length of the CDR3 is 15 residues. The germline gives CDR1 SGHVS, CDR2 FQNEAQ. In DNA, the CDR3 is TGTGCCAGCAGCTCTATACTACAGGGGGGTGCGACCCAGTACTTC. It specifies CASSSILQGGATQYF.

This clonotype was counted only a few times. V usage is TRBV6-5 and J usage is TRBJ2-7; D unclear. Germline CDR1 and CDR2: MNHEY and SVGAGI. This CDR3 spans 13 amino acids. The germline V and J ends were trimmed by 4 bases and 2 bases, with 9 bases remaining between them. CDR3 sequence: CASSLRRAYEQYF. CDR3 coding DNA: TGTGCCAGCAGTTTGCGAAGAGCCTACGAGCAGTACTTC.